Below are 27 T cell receptor beta chains sequenced from a single sample in a study of beta chain features in type 1 diabetes. The antigens for these receptors are not known. Study-level findings and limits: For Type 1 diabetes patients, all four CD4+ subsets carried TCRB CDR3s that were moderately but significantly shorter.

Since all of the isolated RNA was reverse transcribed, expressed TCRB transcripts were what got sequenced. The protocol was immunoSEQ multiplex PCR, while the TCRdb copy is restricted to in-frame clones and leaves out a portion. Of 140,000 to 150,000 clones in the sample, approximately 13% were seen once. Sequencing was done on a sample of central memory CD4+ T cells from blood. The receptor set was obtained from a man aged 18-30 years with type 1 diabetes.

The chain is built from TRBV6-5 and TRBJ1-2, with D possibly TRBD1 on 5 matching bases. V lost 6 bases to trimming and J lost 2 bases, with 7 bases between them. CDR3 length: 12 residues. In germline, CDR1 is MNHEY, CDR2 SVGAGI. The CDR3 protein is CASRGVNYGYTF. The CDR3 nucleotides read TGTGCCAGCAGAGGGGTGAACTATGGCTACACCTTC.

The chain recombines TRBV7-3 with TRBJ1-2; TRBD1 is a possible D gene (5 bases). The CDR3 is 16 residues long. Trimming took 2 bases from V and 2 from J, leaving 15 bases between them. Germline V gives CDR1 SGHTA, CDR2 FQGTGA. The CDR3 region is CASSLGSSEGNYGYTF. In DNA form, the CDR3 reads TGTGCCAGCAGCTTAGGGAGCAGTGAGGGGAACTATGGCTACACCTTC.

The chain carries TRBV7-9 and TRBJ2-3; D possibly corresponds to TRBD2 (5 bases). Germline V gene lookup returns CDR1 SEHNR and CDR2 FQNEAQ (reference sequence). The CDR3 sequence is 13 residues long. Trimming removed 11 bases from V and 0 bases from J, with 12 bases in between. As DNA, the CDR3 is TGTGCCTCTGGCGGGTCTAGCACAGATACGCAGTATTTT. Its translation: CASGGSSTDTQYF.

Here the CDR3 reads CASTTPLVRDTDTQYF. DNA of the CDR3: TGTGCCAGCACCACGCCGTTGGTGCGTGACACAGATACGCAGTATTTT. The chain joins TRBV5-6 to TRBJ2-3, with D hard to call. The CDR3 sequence is 16 residues long. CDR1 and CDR2 (germline): SGHDT, YYEEEE. The V gene lost 6 bases and the J gene lost 2 bases, with 19 bases spanning the gap.

This clone was seen just once. As DNA, the CDR3 is TGCAGCGTCCGACAGGGTAGGGAGACCCAGTACTTC. It specifies CSVRQGRETQYF. The chain couples TRBV29-1 to TRBJ2-5, with 7 bases that match TRBD1. Germline V gives CDR1 SQVTM, CDR2 ANQGSEA. Trimming cost V 6 bases and J 5 bases; bases outside gene matches: 6. CDR3 size: 12 residues.

This clone has just a few counts. The chain recombines TRBV10-3 with TRBJ2-3; 12 bases are shared with TRBD2. The CDR3 runs to 17 residues. J gave up 0 bases and V 5 bases, and 6 bases lay outside the gene matches. CDR1 and CDR2 from the germline V gene are ENHRY and SYGVKD. In DNA, the CDR3 is TGTGCCATCAGTCCAGGACTAGCGGGGACTAGCACAGATACGCAGTATTTT. It encodes CAISPGLAGTSTDTQYF.

This chain joins TRBV30 and TRBJ2-5; 7 bases align to TRBD2. The V segment lost 1 base and the J segment 3 bases; nucleotides outside the gene matches: 2. Germline CDR1 is GTSNPN and CDR2 is SVGIG (reference sequence). This CDR3 comprises 13 residues. DNA for the CDR3: TGTGCCTGGAGTGGCCTAGCGGAAGAGACCCAGTACTTC. Its translation is CAWSGLAEETQYF.

This clone was detected only a few times. The chain combines TRBV2 with TRBJ1-2, with D possibly matching TRBD1 (6 bases). This CDR3 has 11 residues. The germline CDR1 and CDR2 sequences are SNHLY and FYNNEI. V dropped 11 bases and J dropped 2 bases, with 9 bases sitting between them. CDR3 sequence reads: CASTGNYGYTF. The CDR3 nucleotides read TGTGCCTCTACAGGGAACTATGGCTACACCTTC.

This clone was seen only a few times. CDR3 protein: CASNIGRASYNEQFF. DNA for the CDR3: TGTGCCAGTAATATCGGGAGAGCGTCCTACAATGAGCAGTTCTTC. The chain recombines TRBV7-6 with TRBJ2-1; D is perhaps TRBD2 (6 bases). Trimming shortened V by 9 bases and J by 1 base, and 16 bases separated the two germline ends. This CDR3 contains 15 residues. CDR1 is SGHVS, CDR2 FNYEAQ, per germline.

The rearrangement links TRBV6-5 to TRBJ1-2, with 7 bases that match TRBD1. CDR1 is MNHEY, CDR2 SVGAGI, per germline. With 7 bases clipped from V and 2 bases from J, the junction kept 7 bases outside the gene matches. The CDR3 sequence is 14 residues long. The CDR3 DNA is TGTGCCAGCACACGACAGGGCGCGAACTATGGCTACACCTTC. Protein: CASTRQGANYGYTF.

This clone occurred a few times. The chain carries TRBV7-9 and TRBJ2-7; D unresolved. This CDR3 region has 14 residues. Germline V CDR1 and CDR2: SEHNR, FQNEAQ (reference sequence). Trimming cost V 2 bases and J 5 bases, with 13 bases left between them. DNA of the CDR3: TGTGCCAGCAGCTTATGGGGATCTGAAAACGAGCAGTACTTC. This translates into CASSLWGSENEQYF.

The chain links TRBV6-9 to TRBJ2-7; TRBD1 matches at 7 bases. Trimming cost V 10 bases and J 0 bases; bases outside gene matches: 9. Germline CDR1 and CDR2: MNHGY and SVAAGI. The CDR3 extends over 14 amino acids. The CDR3 here is CATRGTVSSYEQYF. In nucleotides, the CDR3 is TGTGCCACCCGAGGGACAGTAAGCTCCTACGAGCAGTACTTC.

This clone appeared a few times. V and J are TRBV30 and TRBJ2-2; D could derive from TRBD1 or TRBD2 (6 bases each). Germline-derived CDR1 and CDR2 are GTSNPN and SVGIG (reference sequence). V lost 2 bases, J lost 3 bases, and 10 bases lay in between. CDR3 length: 14 residues. This CDR3 reads CAWSRGQDTGELFF. The CDR3 DNA reads as TGTGCCTGGAGTCGGGGGCAGGACACCGGGGAGCTGTTTTTT.

The rearrangement uses TRBV19 and TRBJ1-5, with D possibly being TRBD1 (5 bases). The germline CDR1 and CDR2 sequences are LNHDA and SQIVND (reference sequence). Trimming stripped 5 bases from V and 1 base from J, with 12 bases between. CDR3 size: 15 residues. CDR3 nucleotides: TGTGCCAGTAGTGAGGCAGGGAAGAGCAATCAGCCCCAGCATTTT. Its protein product is CASSEAGKSNQPQHF. Drawing the rest from reference TRBV19 and TRBJ1-5, the complete variable domain is DGGITQSPKYLFRKEGQNVTLSCEQNLNHDAMYWYRQDPGQGLRLIYYSQIVNDFQKGDIAEGYSVSREKKESFPLTVTSAQKNPTAFYLCASSEAGKSNQPQHFGDGTRLSIL.

The chain uses TRBV7-6 and TRBJ2-1; 13 bases line up with TRBD2. CDR1 and CDR2 (germline): SGHVS, FNYEAQ. V was clipped by 4 bases and J by 8 bases; unmatched bases: 14. The CDR3 contains 18 residues. This CDR3 is CASSSRPTSGGARDEQFF. CDR3 sequence (DNA): TGTGCCAGCAGCTCCCGCCCCACTAGCGGGGGGGCTCGGGATGAGCAGTTCTTC.

The rearrangement joins TRBV7-8 to TRBJ2-7; D tentatively fits TRBD1 or TRBD2 (5 bases each). The V gene lost 8 bases and the J gene lost 6 bases, with 23 bases spanning the gap. The germline gives CDR1 SGHVS, CDR2 FQNEAQ. The CDR3 is 15 residues long. CDR3 in DNA: TGTGCCAGCGTCCCCACGGGGCCACCCTCTCTCGAGCAGTACTTC. Translated: CASVPTGPPSLEQYF.

Points on this clone: It is likely a read error: a sequence one base away is far more abundant. This chain connects TRBV7-2 to TRBJ2-5; TRBD2 is a possible D gene (5 bases). Germline V CDR1 and CDR2: SGHTA, FQGNSA. V lost 8 bases and J 1 base, leaving 14 bases between the germline ends. This CDR3 is 14 amino acids long. This CDR3 reads CASGASRAQETQYF. CDR3 bases: TGTGCCAGCGGAGCTTCGAGGGCCCAAGAGACCCAGTACTTC.

This chain links TRBV7-9 with TRBJ1-4, with D unclear. CDR3 length equals 14 residues. Trimming cost V 3 bases and J 8 bases, with 13 bases left between them. Germline loops: CDR1 SEHNR, CDR2 FQNEAQ (reference sequence). CDR3 coding DNA: TGTGCCAGCAGCTTTTCGGCAGGAGGGGAAAAACTGTTTTTT. Protein product: CASSFSAGGEKLFF.

In this sample, this clone turned up a few times. The chain recombines TRBV2 with TRBJ1-6; D remains ambiguous. This CDR3 is built from 11 residues. The V end lost 6 bases, the J end lost 16 bases, and 13 bases lay between the germline ends. The V gene's germline CDR1 is SNHLY and CDR2 FYNNEI. The CDR3 sequence is CASSLTPQLHF. The CDR3 DNA sequence: TGTGCCAGCAGCTTGACACCCCAACTCCACTTT.

V gene TRBV2 combines with J gene TRBJ1-1; TRBD1 matches at 9 bases. Germline CDR1 reads SNHLY; CDR2 reads FYNNEI. CDR3 length equals 15 residues. V lost 2 bases to trimming and J lost 7 bases; unmatched junction nucleotides: 8. CDR3 DNA: TGTGCCAGCAGTGAAAGGGGACAGGGAAAGGGTGAAGCTTTCTTT. This encodes CASSERGQGKGEAFF.

This chain uses TRBV27 with TRBJ2-1; tentative D call: TRBD2 (6 bases). The germline V gene has CDR1 MNHEY and CDR2 SMNVEV (reference sequence). V lost 2 bases to trimming and J lost 7 bases, with 9 bases between them. The CDR3 has 13 residues. CDR3 residues: CASSLVRGNEQFF. The CDR3 DNA is TGTGCCAGCAGTTTAGTGCGGGGAAATGAGCAGTTCTTC.

This chain links TRBV7-9 with TRBJ1-5; D may be TRBD1 (6 bases). Germline assignment: CDR1 SEHNR and CDR2 FQNEAQ (reference sequence). The CDR3 is 15 residues long. V shed 1 base and J shed 3 bases, with 10 bases lying between them. In DNA, the CDR3 is TGTGCCAGCAGCTTAGGGACAGCGGACAATCAGCCCCAGCATTTT. Amino acid sequence: CASSLGTADNQPQHF. Variable domain in full (rest from reference TRBV7-9 and TRBJ1-5): DTGVSQNPRHKITKRGQNVTFRCDPISEHNRLYWYRQTLGQGPEFLTYFQNEAQLEKSRLLSDRFSAERPKGSFSTLEIQRTEQGDSAMYLCASSLGTADNQPQHFGDGTRLSIL.

The chain couples TRBV7-2 to TRBJ2-3; 9 bases line up with TRBD1. Trimming at V came to 1 base and at J to 3 bases, leaving 5 bases not matched to a gene. Germline V gene sequence: CDR1 SGHTA, CDR2 FQGNSA. The CDR3 runs to 16 residues. The DNA of the CDR3 is TGTGCCAGCAGCTTAGGCATAGGACAGGGGACAGATACGCAGTATTTT. This translates into CASSLGIGQGTDTQYF.

This clone was detected many times. The rearrangement links TRBV10-2 to TRBJ2-1, with TRBD2 matching over 8 bases. Unmatched junction bases numbered 6, after V lost 5 bases and J lost 6 bases. Germline loops: CDR1 WSHSY, CDR2 SAAADI. The CDR3 consists of 14 residues. The CDR3 DNA is TGCGCCAGCAGTCCCAGCGGGGGCTTCAATGAGCAGTTCTTC. It translates to CASSPSGGFNEQFF.

With respect to this clone: Sequence at one end of the junction differs from germline and may be a read error. The rearrangement links TRBV2 to TRBJ1-5; 9 nucleotides align to TRBD1. Germline V CDR1 and CDR2: SNHLY, FYNNEI. The CDR3 is 12 residues long. The CDR3 DNA follows: TGTGCCAGCAGTGGGGGACAGGGTTTTCCAAATTTT. This sequence encodes CASSGGQGFPNF.

V is TRBV6-5 and J is TRBJ2-3, with 10 bases that match TRBD2. V shed 6 bases, J shed 1 base, and the junction held 4 bases outside the gene matches. Germline CDR1 MNHEY, CDR2 SVGAGI. CDR3 length: 15 residues. DNA of the CDR3: TGTGCCAGCAGGAATCTAGCGGGGGGCACAGATACGCAGTATTTT. Protein sequence: CASRNLAGGTDTQYF.

This clone was found a few times. The chain couples TRBV7-9 to TRBJ1-2; D may be TRBD1 (6 bases). The germline CDR1 and CDR2 sequences are SEHNR and FQNEAQ (reference sequence). V was clipped by 7 bases and J by 0 bases, with 18 bases between them. The CDR3 is made up of 16 amino acids. CDR3 DNA: TGTGCCAGCACCCTAGCGGGGGCCCCCTCTAACTATGGCTACACCTTC. Translation: CASTLAGAPSNYGYTF. Supplemented by reference TRBV7-9 and TRBJ1-2, the full variable domain reads DTGVSQNPRHKITKRGQNVTFRCDPISEHNRLYWYRQTLGQGPEFLTYFQNEAQLEKSRLLSDRFSAERPKGSFSTLEIQRTEQGDSAMYLCASTLAGAPSNYGYTFGSGTRLTVV.